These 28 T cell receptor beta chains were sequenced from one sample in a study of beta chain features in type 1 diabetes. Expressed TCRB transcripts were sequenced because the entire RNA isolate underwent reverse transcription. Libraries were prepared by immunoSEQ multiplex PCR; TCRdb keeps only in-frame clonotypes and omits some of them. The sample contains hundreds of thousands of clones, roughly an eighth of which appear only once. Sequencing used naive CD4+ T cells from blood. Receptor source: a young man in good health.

CDR3: CAISESGGETQYF. CDR3 in DNA: TGTGCCATCAGTGAGTCCGGGGGAGAGACCCAGTACTTC. The chain joins TRBV10-3 to TRBJ2-5; perhaps TRBD2 as D (6 bases). The V gene's germline CDR1 is ENHRY and CDR2 SYGVKD. Trimming left V 0 bases short and J 4 bases short, with 6 bases between. CDR3 size: 13 residues.

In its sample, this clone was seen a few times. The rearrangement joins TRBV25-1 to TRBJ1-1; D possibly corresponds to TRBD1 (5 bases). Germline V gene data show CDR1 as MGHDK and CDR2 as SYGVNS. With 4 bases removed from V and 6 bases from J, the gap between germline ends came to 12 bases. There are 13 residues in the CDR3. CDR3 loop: CASSVAGRSEAFF. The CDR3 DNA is TGTGCCAGCAGTGTCGCAGGGAGGTCTGAAGCTTTCTTT.

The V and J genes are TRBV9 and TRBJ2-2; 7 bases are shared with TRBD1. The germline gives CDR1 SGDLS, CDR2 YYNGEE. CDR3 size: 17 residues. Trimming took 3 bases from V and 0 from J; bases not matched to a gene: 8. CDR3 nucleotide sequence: TGTGCCAGCAGCGACCCCCGAGGGGGCCCGAACACCGGGGAGCTGTTTTTT. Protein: CASSDPRGGPNTGELFF.

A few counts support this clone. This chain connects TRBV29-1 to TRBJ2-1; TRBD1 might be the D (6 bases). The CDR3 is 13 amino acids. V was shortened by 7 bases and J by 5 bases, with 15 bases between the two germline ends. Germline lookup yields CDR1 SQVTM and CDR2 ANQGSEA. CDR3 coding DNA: TGCAGCGCTGCCGGGACACAAGACAATGAGCAGTTCTTC. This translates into CSAAGTQDNEQFF.

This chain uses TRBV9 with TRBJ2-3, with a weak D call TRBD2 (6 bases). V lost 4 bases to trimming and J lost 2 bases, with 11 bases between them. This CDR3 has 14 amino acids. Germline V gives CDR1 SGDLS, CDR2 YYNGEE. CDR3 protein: CASSPTSNTDTQYF. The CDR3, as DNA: TGTGCCAGCAGCCCAACTAGCAACACAGATACGCAGTATTTT.

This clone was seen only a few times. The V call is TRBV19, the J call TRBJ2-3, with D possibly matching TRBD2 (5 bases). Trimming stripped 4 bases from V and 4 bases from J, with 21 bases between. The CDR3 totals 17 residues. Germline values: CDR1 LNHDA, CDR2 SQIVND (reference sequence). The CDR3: CASSKNPGLPSPDTQYF. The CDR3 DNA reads TGTGCCAGTAGTAAAAATCCCGGACTCCCCTCCCCAGATACGCAGTATTTT. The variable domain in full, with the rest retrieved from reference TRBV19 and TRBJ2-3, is DGGITQSPKYLFRKEGQNVTLSCEQNLNHDAMYWYRQDPGQGLRLIYYSQIVNDFQKGDIAEGYSVSREKKESFPLTVTSAQKNPTAFYLCASSKNPGLPSPDTQYFGPGTRLTVL.

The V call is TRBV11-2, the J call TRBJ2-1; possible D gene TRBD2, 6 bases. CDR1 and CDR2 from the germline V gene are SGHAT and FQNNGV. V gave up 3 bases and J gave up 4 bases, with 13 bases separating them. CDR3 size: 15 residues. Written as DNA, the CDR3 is TGTGCCAGCAGCTTCGTGCTAGCGACGTACAATGAGCAGTTCTTC. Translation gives CASSFVLATYNEQFF.

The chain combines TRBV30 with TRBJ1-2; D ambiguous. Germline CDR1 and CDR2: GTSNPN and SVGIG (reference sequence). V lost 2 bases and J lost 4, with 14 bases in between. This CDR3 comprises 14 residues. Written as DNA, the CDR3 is TGTGCCTGGAGTAGTTATGGAGGGATCTATGGCTACACCTTC. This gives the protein CAWSSYGGIYGYTF.

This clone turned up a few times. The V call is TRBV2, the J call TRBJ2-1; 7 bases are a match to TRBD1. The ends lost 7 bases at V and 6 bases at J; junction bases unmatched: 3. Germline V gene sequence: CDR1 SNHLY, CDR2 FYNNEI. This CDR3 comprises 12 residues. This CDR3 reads CASTGQSNEQFF. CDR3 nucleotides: TGTGCCAGCACGGGACAGAGCAATGAGCAGTTCTTC.

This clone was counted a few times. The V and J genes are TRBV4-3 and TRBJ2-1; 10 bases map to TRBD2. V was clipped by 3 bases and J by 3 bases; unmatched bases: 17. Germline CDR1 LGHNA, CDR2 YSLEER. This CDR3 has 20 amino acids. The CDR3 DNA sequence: TGCGCCAGCAGCCAGGGTTGGAAAAGCGGGAGGGGGGGTCTCTACAATGAGCAGTTCTTC. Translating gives CASSQGWKSGRGGLYNEQFF.

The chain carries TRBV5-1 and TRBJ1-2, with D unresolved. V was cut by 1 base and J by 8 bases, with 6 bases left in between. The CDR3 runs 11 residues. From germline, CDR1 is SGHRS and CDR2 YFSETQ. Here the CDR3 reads CASSLSGGYTF. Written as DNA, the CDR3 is TGCGCCAGCAGCTTGTCTGGCGGCTACACCTTC.

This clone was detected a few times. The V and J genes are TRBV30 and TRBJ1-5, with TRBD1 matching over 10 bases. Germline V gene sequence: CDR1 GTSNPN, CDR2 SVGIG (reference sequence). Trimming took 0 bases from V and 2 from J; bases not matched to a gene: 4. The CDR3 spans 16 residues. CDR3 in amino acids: CAWSVRDRGRNQPQHF. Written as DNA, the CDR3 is TGTGCCTGGAGTGTACGGGACAGGGGTCGCAATCAGCCCCAGCATTTT. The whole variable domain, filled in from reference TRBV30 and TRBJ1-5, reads SQTIHQWPATLVQPVGSPLSLECTVEGTSNPNLYWYRQAAGRGLQLLFYSVGIGQISSEVPQNLSASRPQDRQFILSSKKLLLSDSGFYLCAWSVRDRGRNQPQHFGDGTRLSIL.

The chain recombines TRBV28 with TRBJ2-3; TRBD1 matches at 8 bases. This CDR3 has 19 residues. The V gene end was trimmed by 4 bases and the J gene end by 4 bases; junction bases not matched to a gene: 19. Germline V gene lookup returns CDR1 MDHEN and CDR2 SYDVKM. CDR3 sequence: CASSSTPGGEQRSPDTQYF. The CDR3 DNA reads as TGTGCCAGCAGTTCGACACCAGGGGGCGAACAGAGGTCCCCAGATACGCAGTATTTT.

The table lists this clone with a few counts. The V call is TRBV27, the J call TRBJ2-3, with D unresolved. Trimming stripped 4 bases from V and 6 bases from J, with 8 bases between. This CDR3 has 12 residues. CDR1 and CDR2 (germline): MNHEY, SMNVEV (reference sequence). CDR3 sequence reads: CASSSSPDTQYF. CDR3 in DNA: TGTGCCAGCAGTTCTTCCCCCGATACGCAGTATTTT.

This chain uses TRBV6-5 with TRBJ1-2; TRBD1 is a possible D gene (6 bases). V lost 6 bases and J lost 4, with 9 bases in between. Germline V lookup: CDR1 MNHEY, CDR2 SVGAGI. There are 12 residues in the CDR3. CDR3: CASRQGIYGYTF. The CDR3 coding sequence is TGTGCCAGCAGACAGGGTATCTATGGCTACACCTTC.

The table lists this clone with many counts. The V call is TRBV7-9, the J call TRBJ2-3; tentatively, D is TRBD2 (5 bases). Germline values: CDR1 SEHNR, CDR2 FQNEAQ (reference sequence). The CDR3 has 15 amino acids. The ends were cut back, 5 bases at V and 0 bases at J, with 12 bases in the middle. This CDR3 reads CASSPEGRSTDTQYF. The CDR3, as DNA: TGTGCCAGCAGCCCCGAGGGTCGAAGCACAGATACGCAGTATTTT.

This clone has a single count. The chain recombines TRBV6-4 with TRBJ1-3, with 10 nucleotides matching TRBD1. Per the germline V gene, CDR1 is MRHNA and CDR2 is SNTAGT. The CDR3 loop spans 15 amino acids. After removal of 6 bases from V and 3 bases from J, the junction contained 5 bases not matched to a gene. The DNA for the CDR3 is TGTGCCAGCAGCGCCGGGACAGGGGTTGGAAACACCATATATTTT. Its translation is CASSAGTGVGNTIYF.

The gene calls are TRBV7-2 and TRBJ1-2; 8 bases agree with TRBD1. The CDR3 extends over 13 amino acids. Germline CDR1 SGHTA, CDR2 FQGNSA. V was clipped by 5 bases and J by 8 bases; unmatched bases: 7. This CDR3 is CASSPRTGQGYTF. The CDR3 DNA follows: TGTGCCAGCAGCCCCCGGACAGGGCAGGGCTACACCTTC.

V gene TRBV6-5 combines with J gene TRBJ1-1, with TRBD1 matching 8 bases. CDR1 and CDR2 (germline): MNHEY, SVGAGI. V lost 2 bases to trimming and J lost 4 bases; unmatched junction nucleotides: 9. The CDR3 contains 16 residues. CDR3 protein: CASSYVSDRVGTEAFF. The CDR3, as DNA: TGTGCCAGCAGTTACGTCTCGGACAGGGTTGGCACTGAAGCTTTCTTT.

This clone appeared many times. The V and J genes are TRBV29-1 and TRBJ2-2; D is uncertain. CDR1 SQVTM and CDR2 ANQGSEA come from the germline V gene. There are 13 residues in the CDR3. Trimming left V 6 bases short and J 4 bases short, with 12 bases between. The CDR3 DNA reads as TGCAGCGTCTCACGAGGTGGCACCGGGGAGCTGTTTTTT. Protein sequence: CSVSRGGTGELFF.

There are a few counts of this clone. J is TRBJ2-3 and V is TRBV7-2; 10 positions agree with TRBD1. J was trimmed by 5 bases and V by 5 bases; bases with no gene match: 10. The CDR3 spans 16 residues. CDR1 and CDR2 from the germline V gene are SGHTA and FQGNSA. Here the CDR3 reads CASSRDRGFIGDTQYF. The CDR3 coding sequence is TGTGCCAGCAGCCGGGACAGGGGATTTATAGGAGATACGCAGTATTTT.

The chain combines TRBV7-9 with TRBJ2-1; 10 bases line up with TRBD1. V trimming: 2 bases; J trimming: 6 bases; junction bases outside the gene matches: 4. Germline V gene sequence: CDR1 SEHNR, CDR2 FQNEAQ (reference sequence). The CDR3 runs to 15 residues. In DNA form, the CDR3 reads TGTGCCAGCAGCTTATTGGGGACAGGGGTCAATGAGCAGTTCTTC. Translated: CASSLLGTGVNEQFF.

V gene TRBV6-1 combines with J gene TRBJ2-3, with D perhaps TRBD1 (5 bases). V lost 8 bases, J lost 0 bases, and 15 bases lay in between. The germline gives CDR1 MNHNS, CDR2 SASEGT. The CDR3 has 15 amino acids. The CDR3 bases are TGTGCCAGCCTTTCGACAGTATCTAGCACAGATACGCAGTATTTT. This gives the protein CASLSTVSSTDTQYF.

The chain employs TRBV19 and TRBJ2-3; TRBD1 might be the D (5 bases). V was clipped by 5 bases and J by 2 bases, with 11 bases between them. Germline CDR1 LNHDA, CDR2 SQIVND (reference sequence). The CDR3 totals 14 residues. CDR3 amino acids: CASSEQVSTDTQYF. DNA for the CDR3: TGTGCCAGTAGTGAACAGGTGTCCACAGATACGCAGTATTTT. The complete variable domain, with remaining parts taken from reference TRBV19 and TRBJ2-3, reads DGGITQSPKYLFRKEGQNVTLSCEQNLNHDAMYWYRQDPGQGLRLIYYSQIVNDFQKGDIAEGYSVSREKKESFPLTVTSAQKNPTAFYLCASSEQVSTDTQYFGPGTRLTVL.

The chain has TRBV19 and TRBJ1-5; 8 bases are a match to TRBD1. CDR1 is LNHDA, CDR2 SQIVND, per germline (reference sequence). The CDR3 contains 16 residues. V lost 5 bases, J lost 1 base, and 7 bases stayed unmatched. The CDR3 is CASSATGGESNQPQHF. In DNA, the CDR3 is TGTGCCAGTAGTGCAACAGGGGGGGAAAGCAATCAGCCCCAGCATTTT.

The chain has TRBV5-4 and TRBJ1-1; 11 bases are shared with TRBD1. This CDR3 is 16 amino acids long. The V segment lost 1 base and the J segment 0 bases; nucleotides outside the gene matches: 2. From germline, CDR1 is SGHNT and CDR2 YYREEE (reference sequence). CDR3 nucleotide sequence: TGTGCCAGCAGCTTGCTGGGACAGGGGGTGAACACTGAAGCTTTCTTT. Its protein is CASSLLGQGVNTEAFF.

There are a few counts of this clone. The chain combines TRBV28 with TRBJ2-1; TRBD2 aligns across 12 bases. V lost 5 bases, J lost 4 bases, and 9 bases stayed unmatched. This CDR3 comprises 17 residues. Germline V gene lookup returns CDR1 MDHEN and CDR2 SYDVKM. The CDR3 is CASSPGLAGGLYNEQFF. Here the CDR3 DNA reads TGTGCCAGCAGTCCTGGTCTAGCGGGGGGGTTATACAATGAGCAGTTCTTC.

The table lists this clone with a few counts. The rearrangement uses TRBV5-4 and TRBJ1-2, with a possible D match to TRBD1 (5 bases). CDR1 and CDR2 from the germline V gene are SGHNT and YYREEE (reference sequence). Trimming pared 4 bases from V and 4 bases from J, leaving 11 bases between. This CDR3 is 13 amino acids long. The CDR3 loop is CASSLDSIYGYTF. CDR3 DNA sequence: TGTGCCAGCAGCCTAGACAGTATCTATGGCTACACCTTC.